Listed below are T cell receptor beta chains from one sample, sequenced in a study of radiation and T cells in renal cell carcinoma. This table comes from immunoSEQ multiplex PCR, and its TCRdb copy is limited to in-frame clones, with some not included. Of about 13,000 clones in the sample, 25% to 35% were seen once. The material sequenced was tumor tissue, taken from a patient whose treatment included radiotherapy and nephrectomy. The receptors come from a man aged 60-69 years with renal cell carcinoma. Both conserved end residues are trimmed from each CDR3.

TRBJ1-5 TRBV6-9 ASRPATGRRDQPQH
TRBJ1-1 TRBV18 ASSPREGIAEAF
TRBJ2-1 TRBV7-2 ASSGRYYNEQF
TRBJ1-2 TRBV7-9 ASSLAGQVHGYT
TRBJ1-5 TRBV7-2 ASSLGDRPHQPQH
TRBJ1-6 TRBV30 AWSGPDRATASLH
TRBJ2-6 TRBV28 ASREGASGANVLT
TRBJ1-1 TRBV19 ASSIDQGQDPEAF
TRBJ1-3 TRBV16 ASSQSSAGRNTIY
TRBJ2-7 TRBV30 AWRGTGAYEQY
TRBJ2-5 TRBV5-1 ASSLVGGAQETQY
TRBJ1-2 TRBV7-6 ASSPGAAGGYT
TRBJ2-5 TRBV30 AWSAAGLGGYGQETQY
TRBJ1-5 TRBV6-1 ASSELKSGQGYQPQH
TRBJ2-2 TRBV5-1 ASREGLNTGELF
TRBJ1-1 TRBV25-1 ASTRGMNTEAF
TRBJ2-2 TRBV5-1 ASSLEGQANTGELF
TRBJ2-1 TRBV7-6 ASSPHWGANYNEQF
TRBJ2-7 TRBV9 ASSVALMGTAGEQY
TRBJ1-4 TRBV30 AWSARREKLF
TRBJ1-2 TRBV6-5 ASSYSAYSEGYT
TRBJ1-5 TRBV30 AATGGRSNQPQH
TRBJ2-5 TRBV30 AWSPKGGLAGYTQY
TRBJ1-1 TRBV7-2 ASSPWQGTEAF
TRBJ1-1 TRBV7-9 ASSSESHRLEAF
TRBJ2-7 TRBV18 ASSPPQPAYEQY
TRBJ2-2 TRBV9 ASSALRFGDTGELF
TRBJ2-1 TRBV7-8 ASSTRQGHNEQF
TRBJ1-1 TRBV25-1 ASSEVWGVNTEAF
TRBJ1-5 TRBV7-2 ASSLYREPQH
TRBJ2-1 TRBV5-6 ASSLIAGVVNEQF
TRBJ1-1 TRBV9 ASSAGGTEAF
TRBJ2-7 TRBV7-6 ASSNGPNYEQY
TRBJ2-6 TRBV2 ASSGRLSGANVLT
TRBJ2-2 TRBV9 ASSPLLVTGELF
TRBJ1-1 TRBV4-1 ASSQDWGYLQNPNTEAF
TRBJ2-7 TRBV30 AWSQDSEQY
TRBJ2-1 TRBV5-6 ASSHGTGMNEQF
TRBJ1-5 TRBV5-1 ASSLVGGEGQPQH
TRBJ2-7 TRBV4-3 ASSLNTGLEQY
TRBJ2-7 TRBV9 ASSVNSYSEQY
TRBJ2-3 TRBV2 ASSPLTGSTDTQY
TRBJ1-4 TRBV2 ASSEAGAAGEKLF
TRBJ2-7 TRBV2 ASSEDRQGYEQY
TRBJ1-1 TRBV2 ASSDGQNTEAF
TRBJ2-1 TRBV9 ASSVTSGGVVDEQF
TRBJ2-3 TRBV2 ASRAPPPGTSRTDTQY
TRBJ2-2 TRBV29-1 SVRAGGFTGELF
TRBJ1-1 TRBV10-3 AISYGTQTTEAF
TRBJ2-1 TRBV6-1 ASRGGLSGRSEQF
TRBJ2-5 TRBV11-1 ASSLRLAVGETQY
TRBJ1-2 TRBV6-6 ASSPPEDYGYT
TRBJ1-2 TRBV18 ASSIGFGGHYGYT
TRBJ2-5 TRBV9 ASSVGQGTGTQY
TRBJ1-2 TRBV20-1 SAKVDYGYT